This T cell receptor beta chain was sequenced during a study of cytomegalovirus exposure and HLA in healthy donors. The study's findings and limits: Cytomegalovirus-associated status was assigned to about 180 TCR beta chains.

With 3 bases clipped from V and 6 bases from J, the junction kept 3 bases outside the gene matches. The CDR3 length is 15 residues. Germline V gives CDR1 LNHNV, CDR2 YYDKDF (reference sequence). The PCR had 60 Vbeta and 13 Jbeta primers. Only in-frame clones appear in the TCRdb table, and some are missing; sequencing was by immunoSEQ multiplex PCR. The data show 95,000 to 150,000 clones, roughly 80% seen once. The table lists this clone with a few counts. Antigen unknown. The TCR originated in a man aged 60-69 years in good health and CMV-seropositive. This chain joins TRBV15 and TRBJ2-1; TRBD2 matches 12 bases. Specimen: PBMCs. Here the CDR3 reads CATSSLAGGPNEQFF. In DNA form, the CDR3 reads TGTGCCACCAGCAGTCTAGCGGGAGGGCCCAATGAGCAGTTCTTC.